These T cell receptor beta chains were read from a single sample in a study of cytomegalovirus exposure and HLA in healthy donors. Sequencing used immunoSEQ multiplex PCR; TCRdb keeps in-frame clones, though not all of them. The sample holds 90,000 to 150,000 clones, 77% seen once. Sequenced material: PBMCs. Receptors were obtained from a human donor in good health. Each CDR3 is given with its conserved first and last residue. D genes are given only for firm matches. Size tells how often a clone was seen (once, few, many) or the class of an expanded clone, and some rows leave it out.

j_call: TRBJ1-1
d_call: .
v_call: TRBV27
clone_size: .
cdr3_aa: CASSLSQLGANTEAFF
cdr3_nt: TGTGCCAGCAGTTTATCTCAGTTGGGAGCGAACACTGAAGCTTTCTTT

j_call: TRBJ1-2
d_call: TRBD1
v_call: TRBV19
clone_size: .
cdr3_aa: CASSEQGTSYGYTF
cdr3_nt: TGTGCCAGTAGTGAACAGGGGACTAGCTATGGCTACACCTTC

j_call: TRBJ2-1
d_call: TRBD2
v_call: TRBV2
clone_size: .
cdr3_aa: CASTASGRISYNEQFF
cdr3_nt: TGTGCCAGCACTGCTAGCGGGAGAATCTCCTACAATGAGCAGTTCTTC

j_call: TRBJ2-5
d_call: TRBD2
v_call: TRBV7-2
clone_size: .
cdr3_aa: CASSLVGGLAGETQYF
cdr3_nt: TGTGCCAGCAGCTTAGTAGGGGGACTAGCGGGAGAGACCCAGTACTTC

j_call: TRBJ2-6
d_call: .
v_call: TRBV28
clone_size: .
cdr3_aa: CASSAFESLGANVLTF
cdr3_nt: TGTGCCAGCAGTGCCTTTGAGAGTTTGGGGGCCAACGTCCTGACTTTC

j_call: TRBJ2-6
d_call: .
v_call: TRBV27
clone_size: .
cdr3_aa: CASSRARANVLTF
cdr3_nt: TGTGCCAGCAGCCGCGCTAGGGCCAACGTCCTGACTTTC

j_call: TRBJ2-5
d_call: .
v_call: TRBV6-5
clone_size: .
cdr3_aa: CASSYSTGHQETQYF
cdr3_nt: TGTGCCAGCAGTTACAGTACAGGTCACCAAGAGACCCAGTACTTC

j_call: TRBJ1-1
d_call: .
v_call: TRBV20-1
clone_size: few
cdr3_aa: CSASDSRRAFF
cdr3_nt: TGCAGTGCTAGTGACAGCCGCCGAGCTTTCTTT

j_call: TRBJ1-5
d_call: TRBD1
v_call: TRBV30
clone_size: .
cdr3_aa: CAWRERQGLSNQPQHF
cdr3_nt: TGTGCCTGGAGGGAACGACAGGGGCTAAGCAATCAGCCCCAGCATTTT

j_call: TRBJ1-4
d_call: .
v_call: TRBV2
clone_size: few
cdr3_aa: CASTPLGGEEKLFF
cdr3_nt: TGTGCCAGCACCCCCCTAGGGGGAGAAGAAAAACTGTTTTTT

j_call: TRBJ2-3
d_call: .
v_call: TRBV9
clone_size: once
cdr3_aa: CASSTDSPFTDTQYF
cdr3_nt: TGTGCCAGCAGCACCGACAGTCCGTTCACAGATACGCAGTATTTT

j_call: TRBJ2-7
d_call: .
v_call: TRBV5-8
clone_size: .
cdr3_aa: CASSLNARRSSYEQYF
cdr3_nt: TGTGCCAGCAGCTTGAACGCGCGGAGGAGCTCCTACGAGCAGTACTTC

j_call: TRBJ1-4
d_call: .
v_call: TRBV5-6
clone_size: once
cdr3_aa: CASSLTRTVTEKLFF
cdr3_nt: TGTGCCAGCAGCTTGACGAGGACAGTGACCGAAAAACTGTTTTTT

j_call: TRBJ2-2
d_call: TRBD2
v_call: TRBV5-1
clone_size: .
cdr3_aa: CASNSAERGSGELFF
cdr3_nt: TGCGCCAGCAACTCCGCAGAGCGGGGGTCCGGGGAGCTGTTTTTT

j_call: TRBJ2-6
d_call: TRBD1
v_call: TRBV30
clone_size: .
cdr3_aa: CAWSSRTGWGSLPSSGANVLTF
cdr3_nt: TGTGCCTGGAGTTCTAGGACAGGTTGGGGCTCACTGCCGAGCTCTGGGGCCAACGTCCTGACTTTC

j_call: TRBJ2-7
d_call: .
v_call: TRBV28
clone_size: .
cdr3_aa: CASSPLDRSSYEQYF
cdr3_nt: TGTGCCAGCAGTCCCCTAGACAGGAGCTCCTACGAGCAGTACTTC

j_call: TRBJ1-5
d_call: .
v_call: TRBV6-1
clone_size: .
cdr3_aa: CASSDRRAGLNQPQHF
cdr3_nt: TGTGCCAGCAGTGATAGGAGGGCAGGGCTTAATCAGCCCCAGCATTTT

j_call: TRBJ1-3
d_call: .
v_call: TRBV4-1
clone_size: once
cdr3_aa: CASSQGSGASGNTIYF
cdr3_nt: TGCGCCAGCAGCCAAGGTAGCGGGGCCTCTGGAAACACCATATATTTT

j_call: TRBJ1-1
d_call: .
v_call: TRBV6-5
clone_size: few
cdr3_aa: CASSYRVNTEAFF
cdr3_nt: TGTGCCAGCAGTTACCGTGTGAACACTGAAGCTTTCTTT

j_call: TRBJ2-7
d_call: TRBD1
v_call: TRBV10-1
clone_size: .
cdr3_aa: CASSGGGTGEQYF
cdr3_nt: TGCGCCAGCAGTGGTGGGGGGACAGGCGAGCAGTACTTC

j_call: TRBJ2-2
d_call: .
v_call: TRBV18
clone_size: .
cdr3_aa: CASSLSGASRNTGELFF
cdr3_nt: TGTGCCAGCTCACTTTCAGGGGCCTCACGTAACACCGGGGAGCTGTTTTTT

j_call: TRBJ2-7
d_call: .
v_call: TRBV7-2
clone_size: .
cdr3_aa: CASSSYTGGDYEQYF
cdr3_nt: TGTGCCAGCAGCTCTTATACAGGGGGGGACTACGAGCAGTACTTC

j_call: TRBJ1-1
d_call: .
v_call: TRBV30
clone_size: .
cdr3_aa: CAWKTRMNTEAFF
cdr3_nt: TGTGCCTGGAAGACAAGAATGAACACTGAAGCTTTCTTT

j_call: TRBJ1-1
d_call: .
v_call: TRBV9
clone_size: .
cdr3_aa: CASSVGRNTEAFF
cdr3_nt: TGTGCCAGCAGCGTAGGCAGGAACACTGAAGCTTTCTTT

j_call: TRBJ1-1
d_call: .
v_call: TRBV5-1
clone_size: .
cdr3_aa: CASSLGGGNTEAFF
cdr3_nt: TGCGCCAGCAGCTTGGGAGGCGGGAACACTGAAGCTTTCTTT

j_call: TRBJ2-7
d_call: .
v_call: TRBV6-1
clone_size: .
cdr3_aa: CASSAEFGGSSYEQYF
cdr3_nt: TGTGCCAGCAGTGCCGAGTTTGGGGGCAGCTCCTACGAGCAGTACTTC

j_call: TRBJ2-7
d_call: TRBD1
v_call: TRBV12-5
clone_size: .
cdr3_aa: CASGLTGGGEQYF
cdr3_nt: TGTGCTAGTGGTTTAACAGGGGGCGGGGAGCAGTACTTC

j_call: TRBJ1-1
d_call: TRBD1
v_call: TRBV30
clone_size: .
cdr3_aa: CAWSGGPDRGNTEAFF
cdr3_nt: TGTGCCTGGAGTGGGGGGCCGGACAGGGGGAACACTGAAGCTTTCTTT

j_call: TRBJ2-5
d_call: .
v_call: TRBV5-1
clone_size: .
cdr3_aa: CASSLGHGETQYF
cdr3_nt: TGCGCCAGCAGCTTGGGCCACGGGGAGACCCAGTACTTC

j_call: TRBJ1-5
d_call: .
v_call: TRBV11-2
clone_size: .
cdr3_aa: CASSLVGDQPQHF
cdr3_nt: TGTGCCAGCAGCTTAGTCGGGGATCAGCCCCAGCATTTT

j_call: TRBJ1-1
d_call: TRBD1
v_call: TRBV6-1
clone_size: .
cdr3_aa: CASRGPRQGSLIAFF
cdr3_nt: TGTGCCAGCAGGGGTCCCCGACAGGGCTCCCTCATTGCTTTCTTT

j_call: TRBJ2-7
d_call: .
v_call: TRBV4-2
clone_size: .
cdr3_aa: CASSSGQGTYEQYF
cdr3_nt: TGTGCCAGCAGCTCAGGCCAGGGGACCTACGAGCAGTACTTC

j_call: TRBJ2-2
d_call: .
v_call: TRBV7-8
clone_size: .
cdr3_aa: CASSYRPSSNTGELFF
cdr3_nt: TGTGCCAGCAGCTATCGCCCTAGTTCGAACACCGGGGAGCTGTTTTTT

j_call: TRBJ1-2
d_call: TRBD1
v_call: TRBV28
clone_size: .
cdr3_aa: CASTTLRDRGSSGYTF
cdr3_nt: TGTGCCAGCACAACCCTGCGGGACAGGGGTTCAAGTGGCTACACCTTC

j_call: TRBJ1-2
d_call: TRBD1
v_call: TRBV10-2
clone_size: .
cdr3_aa: CASGPLGQGAYGYTF
cdr3_nt: TGCGCCAGCGGACCATTGGGACAGGGGGCCTATGGCTACACCTTC

j_call: TRBJ2-2
d_call: .
v_call: TRBV7-9
clone_size: .
cdr3_aa: CASSHREPQGGNTGELFF
cdr3_nt: TGTGCCAGCAGTCATCGCGAACCTCAGGGGGGTAACACCGGGGAGCTGTTTTTT

j_call: TRBJ1-1
d_call: TRBD1
v_call: TRBV6-5
clone_size: .
cdr3_aa: CASHRGTEAFF
cdr3_nt: TGTGCCAGCCACAGGGGTACTGAAGCTTTCTTT